The sequence of this T cell receptor (beta chain) was determined in a study of T cells in Graves' hyperthyroidism and ophthalmopathy (dated by TCRdb to about 2019). Background for the entire study: Peripheral blood was collected at initial diagnosis, before any treatment. TCR V-J signatures able to tell the groups apart were searched for in a discovery cohort of 100 patients, of whom 43 had Graves' ophthalmopathy and around 56 had stable Graves' hyperthyroidism. An independent validation cohort of under 20 hyperthyroidism patients and some 15 patients who later progressed to ophthalmopathy tested prospective prediction of ophthalmopathy. For training and testing, the approximately 97 patients in the discovery cohort were randomly divided in a 7:3 ratio. Thyroid tissue and blood T-cell repertoires from several Graves' hyperthyroidism patients were also compared in the study. After sampling, hyperthyroidism patients received methimazole starting at 30 mg daily, and ophthalmopathy patients received high-dose intravenous methylprednisolone. TCR Vbeta CDR3 sequencing of 135 peripheral blood samples (roughly 43 ophthalmopathy, 75 to 85 hyperthyroidism and approximately 17 progressor patients) is reported in the paper.

The CDR3 measures 14 amino acids from cysteine to phenylalanine. Of the read, only the CDR3 DNA is kept; its 42 bases are in frame from base 1. The germline V gene yields SGHRS for CDR1 and YFSETQ for CDR2. The germline ends are 13 bases apart after V is trimmed by 0 bases and J by 7 bases. The study at large found these results: Ophthalmopathy was separated from stable hyperthyroidism by a 13 V-J signature model, with about 86% sensitivity and about 84% specificity obtained in cross-validation and 80%/75% obtained in testing. No statistical method was used to set the sample size in advance, and investigators knew the group allocation. Blood samples also contained most of the expanded thyroid clonotypes (frequency above 0.001), which suggests that blood repertoires may reflect thyroid immune responses. In validation, progression to ophthalmopathy was predicted by the model with more than 65% sensitivity and nearly 75% specificity, a median of approximately 7.1 months before onset.

In the ophthalmopathy patients, disease was moderately to severely active, with a Clinical Activity Score of 3 or more, a NOSPECS grade of 4 or more, and a duration of less than 3 months. Patients with uncontrolled infections, other autoimmune diseases, pregnancy or lactation were excluded. Clinical symptoms, serum thyroxine and TRAb, thyroid ultrasound, and orbital computed tomography formed the basis for the diagnoses. PBMCs were isolated from more than 8 ml of fresh peripheral blood by Ficoll-Paque density gradient centrifugation. Total RNA was extracted with Trizol reagent, and quality was checked on an Agilent 2100 Bioanalyzer. With regard to this clonotype: No cognate antigen has been identified for it. Nothing much larger sits one base from this clone, and base qualities are not available.

The TCR beta CDR3 regions were amplified from RNA transcripts. The TCR CDR3 was subjected to a first round of RT-PCR using the HTBI primer set and the Qiagen OneStep RT-PCR kit. Libraries were constructed in a second round of multiplex PCR, after which size selection and purification were performed. Libraries were sequenced paired-end with 100 bp reads on an Illumina HiSeq2000. The authors' pipeline ran thus. SOAPnuke was used to process the raw data, removing reads that contained adapters or uncalled bases, had a mean Phred below 15, or lacked an exact match to the constant primer or identifier. High-quality paired reads were merged using COPE v1.2.5, and each unique nucleotide sequence was defined as a clonotype. Clonotypes were aligned to IMGT TRBV, TRBD and TRBJ reference segments using MiTCR v1.1. The analysis included only V-J combinations with a frequency above 0.0001, which together covered around 99% of the repertoires. A TCS score was defined as the ratio of F50 (clonal expansion) to E x V (chaos), with BLOSUM62-based TCRdist applied between CDR3 peptides within each V-J. Welch's t-statistics and random forest reduced roughly 530 V-J features to around 14, which were used in a naive Bayes classifier (R e1071). Clones were called with MiXCR by TCRdb after fastp trimmed the public reads at Q25, and only in-frame beta chains were retained. CDR3 protein duplicates are merged, each entry listing the most common genes and DNA. TCRdb, rather than the study authors, made the V and J calls. This sample is represented by about half a million distinct CDR3 sequences; approximately 23% of them were singletons. The ten largest account for around 47% of the sample.

The V gene is TRBV5-1 and the J gene is TRBJ1-2; the D gene is unclear. The material sequenced was blood. The receptor was isolated from a woman aged 65 to 85 with Graves' ophthalmopathy. The nucleotide sequence is TGCGCCAGCAGCTTGGTGGCAGATGTTGGTGGCTACACCTTC. Protein translation: CASSLVADVGGYTF. When the CDR3 is completed using the reference TRBV5-1 and TRBJ1-2 genes on either side, the full variable domain is KAGVTQTPRYLIKTRGQQVTLSCSPISGHRSVSWYQQTPGQGLQFLFEYFSETQRNKGNFPGRFSGRQFSNSRSEMNVSTLELGDSALYLCASSLVADVGGYTFGSGTRLTVV.